This T cell receptor beta chain comes out of a study of CXCR3-negative and CXCR3-positive naive CD8 T cells. Whole-study context: The dataset comprises roughly 140 million TRB reads in total, with about 1.5 +/- 0.3 million reads per library.

Germline V gene data show CDR1 as SGHAT and CDR2 as FQNNGV. The CDR3 is 15 amino acids. Naive CD8+ T cells carried a CD45RO-CCR7+CD27+CD95- phenotype. In regard to this clonotype: Its antigen is still unknown.

In preparing the TRB cDNA libraries, 5' RACE with UMI labels was used. For each CDR3 protein, TCRdb gives one entry from its re-call of the 5' RACE reads, without DNA. The sample yields about 6,400 distinct CDR3 sequences, of which the top ten take up less than 1.5%. Study-wide points: Greater hydrophobicity was found in TRB CDR3s of CXCR3-positive naive cells than of CXCR3-negative naive cells. The study found that naive CXCR3-negative and CXCR3-positive cells shared TRBV-TRBJ usage, while memory cells differed. High diversity, comparable across both naive subsets, contrasted with much lower diversity in memory CD8+ cells.

The clonotype comes from a human donor in good health. Some clones in this sample may be carry-over from other donors' samples. The chain joins TRBV11-2 to TRBJ2-3; checking the TCRdb D call of TRBD2 is not possible without DNA. The sequencing sample was made of naive CXCR3+ CD8+ T cells from blood. Subset specified: CD45RO-CCR7+CD27+CD95- naive CD8+ T cells expressing CXCR3 (TNR3+). CDR3 region: CASSLGPLGSDTQYF.